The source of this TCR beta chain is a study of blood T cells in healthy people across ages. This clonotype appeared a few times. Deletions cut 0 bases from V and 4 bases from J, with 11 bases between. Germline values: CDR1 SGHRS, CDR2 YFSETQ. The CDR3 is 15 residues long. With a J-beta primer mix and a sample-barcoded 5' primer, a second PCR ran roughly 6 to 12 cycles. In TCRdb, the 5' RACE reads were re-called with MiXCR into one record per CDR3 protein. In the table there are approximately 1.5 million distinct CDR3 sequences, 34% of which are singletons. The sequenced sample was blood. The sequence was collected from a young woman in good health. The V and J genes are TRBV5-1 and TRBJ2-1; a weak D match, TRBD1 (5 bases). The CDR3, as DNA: TGCGCCAGCAGCTTGGTGGATGCAGGGTACAATGAGCAGTTCTTC. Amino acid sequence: CASSLVDAGYNEQFF.